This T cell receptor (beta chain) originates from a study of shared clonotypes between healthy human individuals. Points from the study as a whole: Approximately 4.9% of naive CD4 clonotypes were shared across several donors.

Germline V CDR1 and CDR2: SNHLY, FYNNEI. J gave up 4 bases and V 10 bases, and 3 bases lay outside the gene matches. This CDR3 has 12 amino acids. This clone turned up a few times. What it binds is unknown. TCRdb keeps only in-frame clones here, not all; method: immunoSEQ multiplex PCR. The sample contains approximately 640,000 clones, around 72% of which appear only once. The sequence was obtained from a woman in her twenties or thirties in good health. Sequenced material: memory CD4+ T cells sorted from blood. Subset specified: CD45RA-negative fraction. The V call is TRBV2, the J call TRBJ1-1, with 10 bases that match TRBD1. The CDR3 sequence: CATGTGVTEAFF. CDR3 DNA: TGTGCCACAGGGACAGGGGTCACTGAAGCTTTCTTT.